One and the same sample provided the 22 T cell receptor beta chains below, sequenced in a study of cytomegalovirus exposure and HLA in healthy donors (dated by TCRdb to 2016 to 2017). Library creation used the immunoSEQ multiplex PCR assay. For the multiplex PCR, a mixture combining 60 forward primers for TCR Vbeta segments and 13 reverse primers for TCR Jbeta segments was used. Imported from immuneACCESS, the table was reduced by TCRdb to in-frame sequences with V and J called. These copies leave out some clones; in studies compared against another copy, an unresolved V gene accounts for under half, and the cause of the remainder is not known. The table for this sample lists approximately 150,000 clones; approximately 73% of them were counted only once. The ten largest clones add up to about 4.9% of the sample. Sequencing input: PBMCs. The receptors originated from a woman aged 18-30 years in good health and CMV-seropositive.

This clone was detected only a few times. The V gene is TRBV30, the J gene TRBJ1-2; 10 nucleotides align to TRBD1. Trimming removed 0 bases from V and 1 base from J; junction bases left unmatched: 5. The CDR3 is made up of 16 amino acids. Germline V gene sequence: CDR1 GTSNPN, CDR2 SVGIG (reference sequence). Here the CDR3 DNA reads TGTGCCTGGAGTGTCCTCCGGACAGGGGGTAACTATGGCTACACCTTC. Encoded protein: CAWSVLRTGGNYGYTF.

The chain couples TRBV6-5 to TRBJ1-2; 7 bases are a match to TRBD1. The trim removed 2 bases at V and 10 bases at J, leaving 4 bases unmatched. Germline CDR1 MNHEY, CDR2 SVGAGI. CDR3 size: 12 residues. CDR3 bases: TGTGCCAGCAGTTACGACAGGGTAGACTACACCTTC. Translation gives CASSYDRVDYTF.

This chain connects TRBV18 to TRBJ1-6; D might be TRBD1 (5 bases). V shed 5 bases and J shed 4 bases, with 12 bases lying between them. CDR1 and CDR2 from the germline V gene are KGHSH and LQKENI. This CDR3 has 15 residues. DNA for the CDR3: TGTGCCAGCTCATCCGACAGTCCTTATAATTCACCCCTCCACTTT. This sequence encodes CASSSDSPYNSPLHF.

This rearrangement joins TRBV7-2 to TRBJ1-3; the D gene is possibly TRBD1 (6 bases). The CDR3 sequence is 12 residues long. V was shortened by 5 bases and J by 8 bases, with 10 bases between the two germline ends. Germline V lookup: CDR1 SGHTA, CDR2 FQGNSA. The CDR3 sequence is CASSNRVHTIYF. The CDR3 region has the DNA TGTGCCAGCAGCAACAGGGTTCACACCATATATTTT.

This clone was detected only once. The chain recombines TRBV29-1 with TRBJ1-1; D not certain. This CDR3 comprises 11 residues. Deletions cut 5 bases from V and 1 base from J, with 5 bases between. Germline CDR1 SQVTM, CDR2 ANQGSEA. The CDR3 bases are TGCAGCGTTCGGTCGAACACTGAAGCTTTCTTT. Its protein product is CSVRSNTEAFF.

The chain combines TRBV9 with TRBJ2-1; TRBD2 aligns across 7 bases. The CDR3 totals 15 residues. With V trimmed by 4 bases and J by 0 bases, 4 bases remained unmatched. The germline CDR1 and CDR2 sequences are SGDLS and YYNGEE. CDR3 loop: CASSRGDPSYNEQFF. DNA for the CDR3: TGTGCCAGCAGCCGGGGGGATCCCTCCTACAATGAGCAGTTCTTC.

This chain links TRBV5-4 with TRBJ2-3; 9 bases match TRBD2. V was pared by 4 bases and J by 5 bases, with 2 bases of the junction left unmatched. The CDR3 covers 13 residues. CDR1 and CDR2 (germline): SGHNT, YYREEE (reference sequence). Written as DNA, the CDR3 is TGTGCCAGCAGCCCACTAGCGGGAGATACGCAGTATTTT. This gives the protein CASSPLAGDTQYF.

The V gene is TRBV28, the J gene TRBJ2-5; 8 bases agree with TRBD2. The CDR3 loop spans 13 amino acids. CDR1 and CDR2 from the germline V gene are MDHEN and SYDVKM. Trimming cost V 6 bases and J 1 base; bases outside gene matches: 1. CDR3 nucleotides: TGTGCCAGCAGCGGGGGGGCCCAAGAGACCCAGTACTTC. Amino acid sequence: CASSGGAQETQYF.

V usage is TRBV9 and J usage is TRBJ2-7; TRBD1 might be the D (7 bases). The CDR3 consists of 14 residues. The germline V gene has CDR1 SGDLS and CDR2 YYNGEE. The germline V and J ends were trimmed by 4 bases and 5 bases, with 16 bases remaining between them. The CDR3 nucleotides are TGTGCCAGCAGCCCAGGAGGGGACAGCCACGAGCAGTACTTC. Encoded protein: CASSPGGDSHEQYF.

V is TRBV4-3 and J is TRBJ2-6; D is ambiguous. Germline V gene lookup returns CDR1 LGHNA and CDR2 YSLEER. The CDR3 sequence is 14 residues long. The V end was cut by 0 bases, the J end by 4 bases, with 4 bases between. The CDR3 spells CASSQDLGANVLTF. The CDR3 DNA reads TGCGCCAGCAGCCAAGATCTGGGGGCCAACGTCCTGACTTTC.

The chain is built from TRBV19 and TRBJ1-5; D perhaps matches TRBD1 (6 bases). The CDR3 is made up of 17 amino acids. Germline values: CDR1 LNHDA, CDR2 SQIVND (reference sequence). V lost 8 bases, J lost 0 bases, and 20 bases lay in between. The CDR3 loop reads CASGVDGGPYSNQPQHF. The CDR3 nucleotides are TGTGCCAGTGGGGTAGACGGGGGGCCTTATAGCAATCAGCCCCAGCATTTT.

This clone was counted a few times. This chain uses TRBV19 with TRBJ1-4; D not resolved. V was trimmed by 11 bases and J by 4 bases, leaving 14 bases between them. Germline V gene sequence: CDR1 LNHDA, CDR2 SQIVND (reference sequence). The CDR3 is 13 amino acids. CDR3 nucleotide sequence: TGTGCCTCCAAGCCGCAGGATAATGAAAAACTGTTTTTT. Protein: CASKPQDNEKLFF.

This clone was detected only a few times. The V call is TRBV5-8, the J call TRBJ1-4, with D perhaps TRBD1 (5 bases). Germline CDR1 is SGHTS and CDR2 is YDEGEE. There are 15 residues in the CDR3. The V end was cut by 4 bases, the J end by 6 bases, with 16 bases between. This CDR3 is CASSGRGDLYEKLFF. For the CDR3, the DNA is TGTGCCAGCAGCGGGAGGGGCGATTTGTATGAAAAACTGTTTTTT.

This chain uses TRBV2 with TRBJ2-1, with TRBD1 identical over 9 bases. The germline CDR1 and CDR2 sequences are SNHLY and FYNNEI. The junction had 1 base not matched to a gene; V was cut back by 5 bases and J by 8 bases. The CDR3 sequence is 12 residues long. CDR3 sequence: CASSRTGDEQFF. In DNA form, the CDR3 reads TGTGCCAGCAGTAGGACAGGGGATGAGCAGTTCTTC.

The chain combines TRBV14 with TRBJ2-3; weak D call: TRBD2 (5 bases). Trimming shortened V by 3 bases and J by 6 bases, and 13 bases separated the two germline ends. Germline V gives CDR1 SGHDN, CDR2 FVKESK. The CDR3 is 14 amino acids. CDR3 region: CASSQFGLADTQYF. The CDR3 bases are TGTGCCAGCAGCCAGTTTGGGCTAGCTGATACGCAGTATTTT.

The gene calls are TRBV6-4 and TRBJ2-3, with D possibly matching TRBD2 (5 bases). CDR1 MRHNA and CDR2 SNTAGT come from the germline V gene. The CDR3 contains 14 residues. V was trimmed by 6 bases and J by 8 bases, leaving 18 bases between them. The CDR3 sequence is CASSLEPGEGTQYF. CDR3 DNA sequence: TGTGCCAGCAGCCTCGAGCCTGGAGAGGGTACGCAGTATTTT.

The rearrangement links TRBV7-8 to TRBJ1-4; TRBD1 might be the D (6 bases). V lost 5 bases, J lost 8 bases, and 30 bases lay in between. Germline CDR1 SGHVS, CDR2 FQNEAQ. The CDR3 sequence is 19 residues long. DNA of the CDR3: TGTGCCAGCAGCGAATATCCCTCCGTCCAGGGGACAACTCTCGAAAAACTGTTTTTT. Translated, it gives CASSEYPSVQGTTLEKLFF.

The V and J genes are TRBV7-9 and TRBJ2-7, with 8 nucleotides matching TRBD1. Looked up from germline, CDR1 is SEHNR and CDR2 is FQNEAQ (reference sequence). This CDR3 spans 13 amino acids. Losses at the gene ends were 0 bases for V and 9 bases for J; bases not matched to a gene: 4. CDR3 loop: CASSLAGDRGQYF. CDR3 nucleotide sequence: TGTGCCAGCAGCTTAGCAGGCGACAGGGGGCAGTACTTC.

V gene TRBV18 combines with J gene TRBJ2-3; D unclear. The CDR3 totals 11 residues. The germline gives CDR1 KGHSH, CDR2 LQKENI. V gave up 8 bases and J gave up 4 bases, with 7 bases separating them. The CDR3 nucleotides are TGTGCCAGCCCAAGCTCAGATACGCAGTATTTT. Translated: CASPSSDTQYF.

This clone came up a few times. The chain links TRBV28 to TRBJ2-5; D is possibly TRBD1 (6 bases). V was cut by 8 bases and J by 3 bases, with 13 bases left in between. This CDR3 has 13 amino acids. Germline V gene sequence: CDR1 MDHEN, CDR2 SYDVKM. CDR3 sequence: CASFSGVKETQYF. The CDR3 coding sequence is TGTGCCAGCTTTTCAGGGGTGAAAGAGACCCAGTACTTC. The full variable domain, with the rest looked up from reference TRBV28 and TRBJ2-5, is DVKVTQSSRYLVKRTGEKVFLECVQDMDHENMFWYRQDPGLGLRLIYFSYDVKMKEKGDIPEGYSVSREKKERFSLILESASTNQTSMYLCASFSGVKETQYFGPGTRLLVL.

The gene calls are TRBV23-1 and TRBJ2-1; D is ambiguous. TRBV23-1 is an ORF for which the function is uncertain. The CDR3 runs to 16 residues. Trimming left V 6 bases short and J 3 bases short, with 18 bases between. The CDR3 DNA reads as TGCGCCAGCAGCCTACTACTCGCCTCTGACTACAATGAGCAGTTCTTC. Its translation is CASSLLLASDYNEQFF.

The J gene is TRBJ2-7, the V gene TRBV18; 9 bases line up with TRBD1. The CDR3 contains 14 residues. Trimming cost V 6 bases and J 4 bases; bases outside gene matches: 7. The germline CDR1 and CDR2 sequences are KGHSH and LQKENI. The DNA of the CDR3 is TGTGCCAGCTCCCAGGGACAGGGTACGTACGAGCAGTACTTC. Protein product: CASSQGQGTYEQYF.